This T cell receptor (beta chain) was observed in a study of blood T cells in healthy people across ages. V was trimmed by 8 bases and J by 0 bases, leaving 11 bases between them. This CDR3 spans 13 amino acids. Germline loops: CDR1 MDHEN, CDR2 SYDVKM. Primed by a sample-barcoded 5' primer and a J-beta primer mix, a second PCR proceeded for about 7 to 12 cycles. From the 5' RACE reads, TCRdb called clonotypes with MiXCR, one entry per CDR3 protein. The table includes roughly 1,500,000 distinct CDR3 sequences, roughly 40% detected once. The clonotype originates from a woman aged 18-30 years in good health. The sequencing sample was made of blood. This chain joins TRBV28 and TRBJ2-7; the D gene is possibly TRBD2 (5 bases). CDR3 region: CASLTRGSYEQYF. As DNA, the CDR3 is TGTGCCAGCCTTACTCGGGGCTCCTACGAGCAGTACTTC.